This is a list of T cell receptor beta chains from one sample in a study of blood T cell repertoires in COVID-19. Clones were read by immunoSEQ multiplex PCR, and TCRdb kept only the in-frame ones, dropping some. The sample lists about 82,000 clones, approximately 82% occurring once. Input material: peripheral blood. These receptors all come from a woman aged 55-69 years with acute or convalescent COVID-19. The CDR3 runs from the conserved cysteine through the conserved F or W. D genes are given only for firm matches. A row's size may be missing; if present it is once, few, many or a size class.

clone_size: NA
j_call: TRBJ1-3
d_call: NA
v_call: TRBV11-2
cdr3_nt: TGTGCCAGCAGCTTTCACGGGGGAGATTGGAACACCATATATTTT
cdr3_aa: CASSFHGGDWNTIYF

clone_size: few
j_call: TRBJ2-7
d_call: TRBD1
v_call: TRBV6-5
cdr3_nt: TGTGCCAGCAGTAGTCGACAGGGGGCCCCCTACGAGCAGTACTTC
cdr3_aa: CASSSRQGAPYEQYF

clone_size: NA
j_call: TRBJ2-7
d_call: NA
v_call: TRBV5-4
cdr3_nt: TGTGCCAGCAGCCTACCGGGTGGCTCCTACGAGCAGTACTTC
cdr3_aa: CASSLPGGSYEQYF

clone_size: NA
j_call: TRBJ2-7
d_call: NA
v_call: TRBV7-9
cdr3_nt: TGTGCCAGCAGCTCCCCCAGGCGGGCCTACGAGCAGTACTTC
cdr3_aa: CASSSPRRAYEQYF

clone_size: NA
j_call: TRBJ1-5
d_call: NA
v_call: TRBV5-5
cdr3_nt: TGTGCCAGCAGCTTGTGGGACAACAATCAGCCCCAGCATTTT
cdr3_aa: CASSLWDNNQPQHF

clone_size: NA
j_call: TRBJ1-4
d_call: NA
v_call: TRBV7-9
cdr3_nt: TGTGCCAGCAGCTTGATGCAGGCTAATGAAAAACTGTTTTTT
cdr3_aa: CASSLMQANEKLFF

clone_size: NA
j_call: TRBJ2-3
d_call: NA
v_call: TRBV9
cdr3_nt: TGTGCCAGCAGCGTAGAACAGCGCACAGATACGCAGTATTTT
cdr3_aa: CASSVEQRTDTQYF

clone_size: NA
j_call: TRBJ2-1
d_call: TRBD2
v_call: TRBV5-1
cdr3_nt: TGCGCCAGCAGCCCGGGCTTCTCCGGGACTAGCGGGAGAAATGAGCAGTTCTTC
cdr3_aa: CASSPGFSGTSGRNEQFF

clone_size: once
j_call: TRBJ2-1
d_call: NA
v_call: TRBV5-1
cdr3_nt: TGCGCCAGCAGCTTGGGAGGGTTCCCCCACCATGAGCAGTTCTTC
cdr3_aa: CASSLGGFPHHEQFF

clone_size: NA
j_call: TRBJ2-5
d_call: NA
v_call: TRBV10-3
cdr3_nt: TGTGCCACCGGAGCCGGGACAAAAGAAGGAGAGACCCAGTACTTC
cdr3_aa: CATGAGTKEGETQYF

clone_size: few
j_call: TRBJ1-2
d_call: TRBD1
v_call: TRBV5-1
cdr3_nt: TGCGCCAGCAGGCCAGACAGGGGCCGCGGCTACACCTTC
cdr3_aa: CASRPDRGRGYTF

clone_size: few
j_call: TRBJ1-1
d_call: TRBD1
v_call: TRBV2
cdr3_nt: TGTGCCAGCAGAGGAGGGGGCGGTTACACTGAAGCTTTCTTT
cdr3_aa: CASRGGGGYTEAFF

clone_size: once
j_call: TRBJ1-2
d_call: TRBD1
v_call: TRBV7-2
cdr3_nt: TGTGCCAGCAGCTTAGACAGGGGCTATGGCTACACCTTC
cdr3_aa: CASSLDRGYGYTF

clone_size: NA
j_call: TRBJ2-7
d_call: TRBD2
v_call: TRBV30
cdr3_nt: TGTGCCTGGAGTGCCCTCACCGGGACTAGCGGGAGCTACGAGCAGTACTTC
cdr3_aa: CAWSALTGTSGSYEQYF

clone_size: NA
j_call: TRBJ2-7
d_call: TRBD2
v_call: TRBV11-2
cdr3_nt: TGTGCCAGCAGCTTAGGACTAGCGGTTGAGCAGTACTTC
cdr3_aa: CASSLGLAVEQYF

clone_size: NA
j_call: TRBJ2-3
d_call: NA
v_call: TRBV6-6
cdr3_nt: TGTGCCAGCAGTTGGGGGCAGGGGCGCACAGATACGCAGTATTTT
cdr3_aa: CASSWGQGRTDTQYF

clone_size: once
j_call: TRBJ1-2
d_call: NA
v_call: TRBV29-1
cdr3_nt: TGCAGCGTTGAAGCGCGGGGAGCCAACTATGGCTACACCTTC
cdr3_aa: CSVEARGANYGYTF

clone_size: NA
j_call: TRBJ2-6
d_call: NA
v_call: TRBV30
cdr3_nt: TGTGCCTGGACCCTGGGTGTGATAGGGGGGGCCGGAGGGGCCAACGTCCTGACTTTC
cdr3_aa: CAWTLGVIGGAGGANVLTF

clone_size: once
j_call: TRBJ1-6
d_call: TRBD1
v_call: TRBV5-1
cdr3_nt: TGCGCCAGCAGCCGGGACAGTATACCTAATTCACCCCTCCACTTT
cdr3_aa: CASSRDSIPNSPLHF

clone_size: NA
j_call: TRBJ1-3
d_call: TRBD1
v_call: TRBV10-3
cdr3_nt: TGTGCCATCAGTGAAAACAGGGGGCGGTTCGGAAACACCATATATTTT
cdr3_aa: CAISENRGRFGNTIYF

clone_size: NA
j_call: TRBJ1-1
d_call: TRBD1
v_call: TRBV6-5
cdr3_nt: TGTGCCAGCGCCTCAGGGGGGATGAACACTGAAGCTTTCTTT
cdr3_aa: CASASGGMNTEAFF

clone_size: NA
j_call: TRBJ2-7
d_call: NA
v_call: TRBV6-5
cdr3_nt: TGTGCCAGCATCACTTCGTCGGGGGGCAGCTACGAGCAGTACTTC
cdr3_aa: CASITSSGGSYEQYF

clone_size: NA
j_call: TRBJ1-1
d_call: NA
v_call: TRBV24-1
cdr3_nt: TGTGCCACCGCACAACAGGGGAACACTGAAGCTTTCTTT
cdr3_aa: CATAQQGNTEAFF

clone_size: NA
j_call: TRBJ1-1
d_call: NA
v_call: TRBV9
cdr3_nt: TGTGCCAGCAGCGTAGGGGTCGGGTTGAACACTGAAGCTTTCTTT
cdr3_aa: CASSVGVGLNTEAFF

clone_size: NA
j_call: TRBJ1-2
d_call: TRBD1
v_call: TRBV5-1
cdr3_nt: TGCGCCAGCAGCCTCGGGGACAGGGGGCTCTATGGCTACACCTTC
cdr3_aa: CASSLGDRGLYGYTF

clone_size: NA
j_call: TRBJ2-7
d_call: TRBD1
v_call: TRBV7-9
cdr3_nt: TGTGCCAGCAGCCTCCAGGGGGCAATTAGTGAAGAGCAGTACTTC
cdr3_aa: CASSLQGAISEEQYF

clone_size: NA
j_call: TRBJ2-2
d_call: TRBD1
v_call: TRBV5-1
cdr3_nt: TGCGCCAGCCTTAATACCGGGACAGGGGGCTCCGGGGAGCTGTTTTTT
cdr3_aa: CASLNTGTGGSGELFF

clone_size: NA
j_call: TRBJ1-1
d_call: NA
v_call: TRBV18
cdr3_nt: TGTGCCAGCTCACCACCGTCGGGATCGAACACTGAAGCTTTCTTT
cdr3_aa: CASSPPSGSNTEAFF

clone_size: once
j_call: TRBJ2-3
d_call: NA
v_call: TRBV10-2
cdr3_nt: TGCGCCAGCAGCGGTTACGGGGCAGGGGAAACAGATACGCAGTATTTT
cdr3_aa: CASSGYGAGETDTQYF

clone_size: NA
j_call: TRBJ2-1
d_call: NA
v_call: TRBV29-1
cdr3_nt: TGCAGCGTTGAGGCTAGCGATTGGTGGAATGAGCAGTTCTTC
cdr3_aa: CSVEASDWWNEQFF

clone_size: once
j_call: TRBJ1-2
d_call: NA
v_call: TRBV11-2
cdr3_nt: TGTGCCAGCAGCTTAGGAGTTCGTCAGGAAGAGGGTAACACCTTC
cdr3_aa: CASSLGVRQEEGNTF

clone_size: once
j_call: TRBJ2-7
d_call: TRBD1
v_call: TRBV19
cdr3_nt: TGTGCCAGTAGTATAGGGGGACAGGGGGCTTCCGAGCAGTACTTC
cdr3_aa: CASSIGGQGASEQYF

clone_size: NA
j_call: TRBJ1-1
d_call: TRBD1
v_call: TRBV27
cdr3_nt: TGTGCCAGCAGATTTTTGGGACAGATAAACACTGAAGCTTTCTTT
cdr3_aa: CASRFLGQINTEAFF

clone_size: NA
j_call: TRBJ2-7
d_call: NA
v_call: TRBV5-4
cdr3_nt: TGTGCCAGCAGCCCCGGTGCCTCCTACGAGCAGTACTTC
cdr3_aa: CASSPGASYEQYF

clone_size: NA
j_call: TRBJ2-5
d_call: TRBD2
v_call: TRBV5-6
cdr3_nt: TGTGCCAGCAGACGGACTAGCGGAGTAGAGACCCAGTACTTC
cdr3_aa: CASRRTSGVETQYF

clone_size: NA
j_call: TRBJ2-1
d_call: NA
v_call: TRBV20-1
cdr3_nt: TGCAGTGGAAGAACAGACAATGAGCAGTTCTTC
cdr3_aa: CSGRTDNEQFF

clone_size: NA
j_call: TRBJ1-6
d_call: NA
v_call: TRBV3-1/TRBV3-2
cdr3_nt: TGTGCCAGCAGTCAGCGGGGGGAGAATTCACCCCTCCACTTT
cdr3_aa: CASSQRGENSPLHF

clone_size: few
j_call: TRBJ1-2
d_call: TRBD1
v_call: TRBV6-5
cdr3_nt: TGTGCCAGCAGTAGTCGACAGGGGCAAGGCTACACCTTC
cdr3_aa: CASSSRQGQGYTF

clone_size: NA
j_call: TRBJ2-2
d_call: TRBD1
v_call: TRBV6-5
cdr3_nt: TGTGCCAGCAACATGATGGGACAGTTCACCGGGGAGCTGTTTTTT
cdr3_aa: CASNMMGQFTGELFF

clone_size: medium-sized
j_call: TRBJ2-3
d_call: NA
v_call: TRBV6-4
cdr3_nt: TGTGCCAGCAGTGACTCGGCGGCTAGCACAGATACGCAGTATTTT
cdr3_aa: CASSDSAASTDTQYF

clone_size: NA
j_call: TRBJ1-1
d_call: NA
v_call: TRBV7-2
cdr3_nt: TGTGCCAGCAGCTTAGCACGGGTTTCTGGGGGCAGGATGAACACTGAAGCTTTCTTT
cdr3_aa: CASSLARVSGGRMNTEAFF

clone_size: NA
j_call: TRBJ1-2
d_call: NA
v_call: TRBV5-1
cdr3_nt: TGCGCCAGCAGCTTATCGGTTGCGAGGGATTATGGCTACACCTTC
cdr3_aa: CASSLSVARDYGYTF